This T cell receptor (beta chain) appears in the sequencing data of a study of CD8 T cells in Susac syndrome. RNA in amounts of roughly 0.45 to 1 ug was reverse transcribed with random hexamers. TCRdb ran MiXCR on the immunoSEQ multiplex PCR reads and lists one entry per CDR3 protein. Found here are 170,000 or so distinct CDR3 sequences, 85% to 95% of them singletons; the top ten hold 0.15% to 0.2%. V was trimmed by 0 bases and J by 6 bases, leaving 10 bases between them. Germline V lookup: CDR1 SGHRS, CDR2 YFSETQ. The CDR3 is 14 residues long. Through negative isolation, CD4+ and CD8+ T cells were obtained, while TEMRA cells were enriched using FACS.

Material: CD8+ T cells from PBMCs. The TCR sequence derives from a human donor with multiple sclerosis. The chain employs TRBV5-1 and TRBJ1-5; possible D gene TRBD1, 6 bases. CDR3 residues: CASSLGMGAQPQHF. DNA of the CDR3: TGCGCCAGCAGCTTGGGTATGGGGGCTCAGCCCCAGCATTTT.